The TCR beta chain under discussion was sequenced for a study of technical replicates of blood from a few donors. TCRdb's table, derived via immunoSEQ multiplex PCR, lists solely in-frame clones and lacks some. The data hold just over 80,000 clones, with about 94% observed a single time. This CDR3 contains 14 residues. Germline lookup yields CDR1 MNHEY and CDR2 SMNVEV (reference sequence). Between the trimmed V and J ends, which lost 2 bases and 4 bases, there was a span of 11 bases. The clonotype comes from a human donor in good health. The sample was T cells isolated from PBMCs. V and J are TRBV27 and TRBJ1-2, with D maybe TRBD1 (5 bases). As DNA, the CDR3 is TGTGCCAGCAGTTTAGCAGGGTCTGGCTATGGCTACACCTTC. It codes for CASSLAGSGYGYTF.